This T cell receptor beta chain was retrieved from a study of Graves' ophthalmopathy and Graves' hyperthyroidism. At least ten counts were recorded for this clonotype. The diagnosis was founded upon clinical symptoms, serum thyroxine, TRAb, thyroid ultrasound and orbital computed tomography. In germline, CDR1 is SGHRS, CDR2 YFSETQ. The CDR3 contains 16 residues. The ends lost 2 bases at V and 0 bases at J; junction bases unmatched: 7. CDR3 regions of TCR beta were amplified from RNA transcripts. The authors performed first-round RT-PCR with HTBI primers and then a second-round multiplex PCR. TCRdb itself ran the multiplex PCR reads through MiXCR, one entry per CDR3 protein. The table includes a few hundred thousand distinct CDR3 sequences, 39% detected once.

The rearrangement uses TRBV5-1 and TRBJ1-1, with TRBD1 identical over 7 bases. What was sequenced was peripheral blood or thyroid tissue (not recorded which). The sequence was obtained from an adult man with Graves' hyperthyroidism. This CDR3 reads CASSFVPGQMNTEAFF. The CDR3 DNA sequence: TGCGCCAGCAGCTTTGTCCCGGGACAGATGAACACTGAAGCTTTCTTT. Variable domain in full (rest from reference TRBV5-1 and TRBJ1-1): KAGVTQTPRYLIKTRGQQVTLSCSPISGHRSVSWYQQTPGQGLQFLFEYFSETQRNKGNFPGRFSGRQFSNSRSEMNVSTLELGDSALYLCASSFVPGQMNTEAFFGQGTRLTVV.